A single sample is the source of the 12 T cell receptor beta chains below, sequenced in a study of shared clonotypes between healthy human individuals. Assay used: immunoSEQ multiplex PCR; TCRdb lists only in-frame clones, some missing. The top ten clones hold around 1.7% of a sample with 550,000 to 850,000 clones, approximately 77% of them seen once. The sample consisted of memory CD4+ T cells sorted from blood. Subset denoted: CD45RA-negative fraction. These receptors were taken from a woman under 40 in good health.

This clone was found a few times. The chain recombines TRBV5-1 with TRBJ2-1; D gene uncertain. This CDR3 is 11 amino acids long. Germline V CDR1 and CDR2: SGHRS, YFSETQ. The V and J ends lost 0 bases and 6 bases respectively, with 1 base between them. CDR3 amino acids: CASSLGNEQFF. As DNA, the CDR3 is TGCGCCAGCAGCTTGGGCAATGAGCAGTTCTTC.

The chain uses TRBV25-1 and TRBJ2-5; D remains ambiguous. The J call may not be correct, given that the DNA end is closer to TRBJ2-7. The CDR3 is 14 residues long. Germline loops: CDR1 MGHDK, CDR2 SYGVNS. In DNA form, the CDR3 reads TGTGCCAGCAGTGAGTTAGACAACTCCTACGAGCAGTACTTC. Encoded protein: CASSELDNSYEQYF.

V and J are TRBV25-1 and TRBJ2-2, with D possibly matching TRBD2 (5 bases). The CDR3 has 15 residues. V lost 3 bases, J lost 4 bases, and 12 bases lay in between. Germline V gives CDR1 MGHDK, CDR2 SYGVNS. CDR3 DNA: TGTGCCAGCAGTGATGGGGAGAGGGTCACCGGGGAGCTGTTTTTT. Its translation: CASSDGERVTGELFF.

The genes are TRBV19 and TRBJ2-7, with 15 bases matching TRBD2. Trimming at V came to 9 bases and at J to 4 bases, leaving 7 bases not matched to a gene. The CDR3 covers 15 residues. Looked up from germline, CDR1 is LNHDA and CDR2 is SQIVND (reference sequence). The CDR3: CASRRGLAGGYEQYF. CDR3 DNA sequence: TGTGCCAGCCGCCGGGGACTAGCGGGAGGTTACGAGCAGTACTTC.

The V gene is TRBV11-2, the J gene TRBJ2-7; possible D gene TRBD2, 5 bases. There are 13 residues in the CDR3. Germline loops: CDR1 SGHAT, CDR2 FQNNGV. Trimming shortened V by 7 bases and J by 2 bases, and 12 bases separated the two germline ends. CDR3 region: CASKLENPYEQYF. CDR3 in DNA: TGTGCCAGCAAACTAGAAAACCCCTACGAGCAGTACTTC.

V is TRBV9 and J is TRBJ2-3, with D perhaps assigned TRBD1 or TRBD2 (5 bases each). Per germline, CDR1 SGDLS and CDR2 YYNGEE. The germline V and J ends were trimmed by 0 bases and 3 bases, with 11 bases remaining between them. CDR3 size: 15 residues. The CDR3 nucleotides read TGTGCCAGCAGCGTAGCGGGACGGACTACAGATACGCAGTATTTT. The encoded protein is CASSVAGRTTDTQYF.

The V and J genes are TRBV19 and TRBJ2-2; D is perhaps TRBD1 (6 bases). CDR1 is LNHDA and CDR2 is SQIVND in the germline V gene (reference sequence). The CDR3 runs 15 residues. Trimming took 7 bases from V and 4 from J, leaving 16 bases between them. The CDR3 nucleotides are TGTGCCAGTAATTTGGCAGGGGCCGGCACCGGGGAGCTGTTTTTT. Residues: CASNLAGAGTGELFF.

This clone has at least ten counts. V gene TRBV27 combines with J gene TRBJ2-1; D unresolved. V was shortened by 0 bases and J by 5 bases, with 11 bases between the two germline ends. Germline loops: CDR1 MNHEY, CDR2 SMNVEV (reference sequence). The CDR3 extends over 15 amino acids. This CDR3 reads CASSLSRHGNNEQFF. The CDR3 bases are TGTGCCAGCAGTTTATCGAGACATGGAAACAATGAGCAGTTCTTC.

The rearrangement links TRBV28 to TRBJ1-2; TRBD1 is a possible D gene (5 bases). The CDR3 loop spans 13 amino acids. V lost 5 bases and J lost 2, with 9 bases in between. CDR1 and CDR2 from the germline V gene are MDHEN and SYDVKM. In nucleotides, the CDR3 is TGTGCCAGCAGTCCCGGGGCAAACTATGGCTACACCTTC. Its translation: CASSPGANYGYTF.

The chain uses TRBV9 and TRBJ1-4; maybe TRBD1 (6 bases). The CDR3 runs 15 residues. Trimming shortened V by 4 bases and J by 5 bases, and 15 bases separated the two germline ends. The germline V gene has CDR1 SGDLS and CDR2 YYNGEE. In DNA, the CDR3 is TGTGCCAGCAGCTCACAGACAGGTTGGAATGAAAAACTGTTTTTT. It encodes CASSSQTGWNEKLFF.

The gene calls are TRBV5-6 and TRBJ1-1; perhaps TRBD1 as D (5 bases). From germline, CDR1 is SGHDT and CDR2 YYEEEE. The CDR3 loop spans 18 amino acids. Trimming cost V 8 bases and J 0 bases, with 26 bases left between them. The CDR3 sequence: CASHLYGRGNPMNTEAFF. For the CDR3, the DNA is TGTGCCAGTCACTTGTATGGGAGGGGCAACCCTATGAACACTGAAGCTTTCTTT.

The rearrangement links TRBV10-2 to TRBJ2-2, with D unclear. The CDR3 totals 12 residues. V lost 5 bases to trimming and J lost 2 bases, with 3 bases between them. The germline V gene encodes CDR1 WSHSY and CDR2 SAAADI. As DNA, the CDR3 is TGCGCCAGCAGTCTAAACACCGGGGAGCTGTTTTTT. This codes for CASSLNTGELFF.